This entry lists 30 T cell receptor beta chains sequenced from one sample in a study of shared clonotypes between healthy human individuals. The protocol was immunoSEQ multiplex PCR, while the TCRdb copy is restricted to in-frame clones and leaves out a portion. This table has 2 million to 2.5 million clones, approximately 93% appearing once. The specimen was naive CD4+ T cells from PBMCs. Subset reported: CD45RA+ positively selected. These receptors all come from a man aged 18 to 29 in good health. Some clones in this sample may be carry-over from other donors' samples.

In this sample, this clone turned up a few times. The V call is TRBV10-1, the J call TRBJ2-7, with D unclear. Germline CDR1 WNHNN, CDR2 SYGVQD (reference sequence). Trimming took off 4 bases at V and 6 bases at J, with 13 bases between the two ends. The CDR3 extends over 13 amino acids. The CDR3 loop is CASSVITASEQYF. Written as DNA, the CDR3 is TGCGCCAGCAGTGTCATAACAGCCAGCGAGCAGTACTTC.

The CDR3 DNA sequence: TGTGCCAGTGGGGACAGGGGGCTGGTTTATGGCTACACCTTC. Residues: CASGDRGLVYGYTF. The rearrangement links TRBV19 to TRBJ1-2; 12 bases map to TRBD1. Losses at the gene ends were 8 bases for V and 5 bases for J; bases not matched to a gene: 6. The CDR3 contains 14 residues. Germline V gene sequence: CDR1 LNHDA, CDR2 SQIVND (reference sequence).

This clone was observed a few times. This rearrangement joins TRBV5-1 to TRBJ1-1; possibly TRBD1 for D (5 bases). The V gene's germline CDR1 is SGHRS and CDR2 YFSETQ. This CDR3 is built from 14 residues. V shed 4 bases and J shed 6 bases, with 16 bases lying between them. The CDR3 nucleotides are TGCGCCAGCAGCCTCATACTAGGGGTAGCTGAAGCTTTCTTT. Its protein product is CASSLILGVAEAFF.

This rearrangement joins TRBV19 to TRBJ1-1; TRBD1 matches at 7 bases. V trimming: 6 bases; J trimming: 4 bases; junction bases outside the gene matches: 5. The CDR3 length is 13 residues. CDR1 and CDR2 from the germline V gene are LNHDA and SQIVND (reference sequence). The CDR3 sequence is CASRSTGPTEAFF. The CDR3 DNA reads TGTGCCAGTAGGTCGACAGGGCCCACTGAAGCTTTCTTT.

The V call is TRBV5-4, the J call TRBJ2-7, with 8 bases matching TRBD2. There are 16 residues in the CDR3. V lost 2 bases to trimming and J lost 2 bases; unmatched junction nucleotides: 9. The germline V gene encodes CDR1 SGHNT and CDR2 YYREEE (reference sequence). The DNA of the CDR3 is TGTGCCAGCAGCTTAAAACGTACTAGCGGTGCCTACGAGCAGTACTTC. It codes for CASSLKRTSGAYEQYF. The variable domain in full, with the rest retrieved from reference TRBV5-4 and TRBJ2-7, is ETGVTQSPTHLIKTRGQQVTLRCSSQSGHNTVSWYQQALGQGPQFIFQYYREEENGRGNFPPRFSGLQFPNYSSELNVNALELDDSALYLCASSLKRTSGAYEQYFGPGTRLTVT.

Concerning this clone: The same CDR3 arises from other DNA sequences in this sample as well. V and J are TRBV11-3 and TRBJ2-2, with D unresolved. The CDR3 is made up of 11 amino acids. Germline V gene sequence: CDR1 SGHNT, CDR2 YENEEA. Trimming pared 3 bases from V and 8 bases from J, leaving 4 bases between. DNA for the CDR3: TGTGCCAGCAGCTTGAGTGGGGAGCTGTTTTTT. Protein product: CASSLSGELFF.

The J gene is TRBJ2-1, the V gene TRBV5-4, with D possibly TRBD1 on 5 matching bases. Germline CDR1 reads SGHNT; CDR2 reads YYREEE (reference sequence). The CDR3 extends over 14 amino acids. The V end lost 5 bases, the J end lost 10 bases, and 19 bases lay between the germline ends. CDR3 bases: TGTGCCAGCAGTACCGCCAGGGCAAGTGAGGAGCAGTTCTTC. Protein product: CASSTARASEEQFF.

In DNA form, the CDR3 reads TGTGCCAGCAGCCCCCGGGACCCGGTGGGGGAGACCCAGTACTTC. Protein product: CASSPRDPVGETQYF. The rearrangement uses TRBV9 and TRBJ2-5; D tentatively fits TRBD1 or TRBD2 (5 bases each). The V end lost 4 bases, the J end lost 5 bases, and 18 bases lay between the germline ends. Germline V gives CDR1 SGDLS, CDR2 YYNGEE. CDR3 size: 15 residues.

The V and J genes are TRBV30 and TRBJ1-2; D not certain. This CDR3 contains 13 residues. V lost 2 bases to trimming and J lost 5 bases, with 12 bases between them. CDR1 is GTSNPN and CDR2 is SVGIG in the germline V gene (reference sequence). This chain's CDR3 is CAWSPLSSYGYTF. The CDR3 DNA sequence: TGTGCCTGGAGTCCCTTAAGTAGTTATGGCTACACCTTC.

The rearrangement joins TRBV5-4 to TRBJ2-2, with 9 bases that match TRBD1. There are 17 residues in the CDR3. Trimming took 6 bases from V and 7 from J; bases not matched to a gene: 16. The germline V gene encodes CDR1 SGHNT and CDR2 YYREEE (reference sequence). CDR3 nucleotide sequence: TGTGCCAGCACCGATCCGGGACAGGGTAGGGAGGTCGGGGAGCTGTTTTTT. Translation gives CASTDPGQGREVGELFF. The variable domain in full, with the rest retrieved from reference TRBV5-4 and TRBJ2-2, is ETGVTQSPTHLIKTRGQQVTLRCSSQSGHNTVSWYQQALGQGPQFIFQYYREEENGRGNFPPRFSGLQFPNYSSELNVNALELDDSALYLCASTDPGQGREVGELFFGEGSRLTVL.

The CDR3 here is CASRTGGSFGEQYF. CDR3 coding DNA: TGTGCCAGCAGGACGGGGGGGTCCTTCGGTGAGCAGTACTTC. J is TRBJ2-7 and V is TRBV28; 8 nucleotides agree with TRBD2. J was trimmed by 7 bases and V by 6 bases; bases with no gene match: 11. The CDR3 spans 14 residues. Germline lookup yields CDR1 MDHEN and CDR2 SYDVKM.

The chain carries TRBV7-2 and TRBJ1-1, with D maybe TRBD1 (6 bases). Germline CDR1 SGHTA, CDR2 FQGNSA. Trimming cost V 5 bases and J 4 bases, with 14 bases left between them. This CDR3 region has 14 residues. CDR3 residues: CASSAGQTGTEAFF. The CDR3 nucleotides read TGTGCCAGCAGCGCCGGACAGACAGGCACTGAAGCTTTCTTT.

The rearrangement uses TRBV28 and TRBJ2-7; D unclear. This CDR3 is built from 11 residues. V was shortened by 11 bases and J by 0 bases, with 8 bases between the two germline ends. Germline V gene sequence: CDR1 MDHEN, CDR2 SYDVKM. CDR3 coding DNA: TGTGCCCGACACCCCTCCTACGAGCAGTACTTC. This encodes CARHPSYEQYF.

The chain carries TRBV4-1 and TRBJ1-2; D call uncertain. V was cut by 0 bases and J by 4 bases, with 9 bases left in between. The CDR3 sequence is 14 residues long. Germline V gene sequence: CDR1 MGHRA, CDR2 YSYEKL. Here the CDR3 DNA reads TGCGCCAGCAGCCAAGATCGGTCAGGCTATGGCTACACCTTC. Its protein product is CASSQDRSGYGYTF.

J is TRBJ1-5 and V is TRBV5-8; D is perhaps TRBD1 (6 bases). V dropped 7 bases and J dropped 13 bases, with 24 bases sitting between them. The CDR3 length is 14 residues. Germline assignment: CDR1 SGHTS and CDR2 YDEGEE. Written as DNA, the CDR3 is TGTGCCAGCCTTAGGGGACACGGAGCAGAGACTCAGCATTTT. Amino acid sequence: CASLRGHGAETQHF.

The CDR3 spells CAWSLGQTQIGEKLFF. CDR3 nucleotide sequence: TGTGCCTGGAGTTTAGGACAGACCCAAATTGGAGAAAAACTGTTTTTT. The V gene is TRBV30, the J gene TRBJ1-4, with D perhaps TRBD1 (6 bases). CDR3 length: 16 residues. The germline V gene encodes CDR1 GTSNPN and CDR2 SVGIG (reference sequence). The V and J ends lost 2 bases and 8 bases respectively, with 21 bases between them.

The V and J genes are TRBV6-1 and TRBJ1-1; D ambiguous. V was clipped by 6 bases and J by 4 bases, with 15 bases between them. CDR3 length: 14 residues. Germline V lookup: CDR1 MNHNS, CDR2 SASEGT. The CDR3 region has the DNA TGTGCCAGCAGCTCGGTCATTGTTGGCACTGAAGCTTTCTTT. The encoded protein is CASSSVIVGTEAFF.

The CDR3 reads CASSYDPGTVNTEAFF. The CDR3 DNA follows: TGTGCCAGCAGTTACGATCCCGGGACAGTGAACACTGAAGCTTTCTTT. The J gene is TRBJ1-1, the V gene TRBV6-5; 7 bases agree with TRBD1. In germline, CDR1 is MNHEY, CDR2 SVGAGI. V was pared by 2 bases and J by 0 bases, with 6 bases of the junction left unmatched. This CDR3 spans 16 amino acids.

The genes are TRBV9 and TRBJ2-6; D call uncertain. Germline V gene lookup returns CDR1 SGDLS and CDR2 YYNGEE. Trimming pared 5 bases from V and 4 bases from J, leaving 7 bases between. The CDR3 runs 13 residues. CDR3: CASRRSGANVLTF. CDR3 sequence (DNA): TGTGCCAGCAGGAGGTCCGGGGCCAACGTCCTGACTTTC.

This chain uses TRBV11-2 with TRBJ2-1; no clear D gene. Deletions cut 3 bases from V and 3 bases from J, with 9 bases between. Looked up from germline, CDR1 is SGHAT and CDR2 is FQNNGV. The CDR3 sequence is 14 residues long. This chain's CDR3 is CASSLLANYNEQFF. CDR3 coding DNA: TGTGCCAGCAGCTTGCTTGCAAACTACAATGAGCAGTTCTTC.

This rearrangement joins TRBV5-6 to TRBJ1-5; D may be TRBD1 (6 bases). Germline V gene sequence: CDR1 SGHDT, CDR2 YYEEEE. The V and J ends lost 0 bases and 5 bases respectively, with 12 bases between them. CDR3 length equals 15 residues. In DNA form, the CDR3 reads TGTGCCAGCAGCTTGGCGGGGGGCAGCCATCAGCCCCAGCATTTT. Its translation is CASSLAGGSHQPQHF.

This clone was counted between two and nine times. V usage is TRBV5-8 and J usage is TRBJ1-3; 7 bases match TRBD1. With 4 bases clipped from V and 4 bases from J, the junction kept 8 bases outside the gene matches. Germline CDR1 SGHTS, CDR2 YDEGEE. The CDR3 has 15 amino acids. The chain's CDR3 is CASSPARDRGNTIYF. In DNA, the CDR3 is TGTGCCAGCAGCCCGGCGAGGGACAGAGGAAACACCATATATTTT.

V is TRBV5-1 and J is TRBJ2-7, with 9 bases lining up with TRBD2. Germline V lookup: CDR1 SGHRS, CDR2 YFSETQ. This CDR3 region has 16 residues. The V gene end was trimmed by 2 bases and the J gene end by 4 bases; junction bases not matched to a gene: 10. CDR3 DNA sequence: TGCGCCAGCAGCTTAAGGGTTGGACTAGCGAGTTACGAGCAGTACTTC. Encoded protein: CASSLRVGLASYEQYF.

This chain connects TRBV6-5 to TRBJ1-2, with D possibly being TRBD1 (5 bases). CDR1 is MNHEY and CDR2 is SVGAGI in the germline V gene. V shed 6 bases and J shed 7 bases, with 18 bases lying between them. This CDR3 spans 14 amino acids. CDR3 in amino acids: CASRREGARGGYTF. In DNA, the CDR3 is TGTGCCAGCAGAAGGGAAGGGGCGCGCGGTGGCTACACCTTC.

V and J are TRBV19 and TRBJ2-1; weak D call: TRBD1 (6 bases). Germline V gives CDR1 LNHDA, CDR2 SQIVND (reference sequence). CDR3 length equals 15 residues. V gave up 5 bases and J gave up 5 bases, with 16 bases separating them. CDR3 residues: CASSAPRGFHNEQFF. In nucleotides, the CDR3 is TGTGCCAGTAGTGCGCCGAGGGGGTTTCACAATGAGCAGTTCTTC.

In the case of this clone: A junction end diverges from the germline sequence, so it may reflect a read error. J is TRBJ2-2 and V is TRBV19; weak D call: TRBD2 (6 bases). CDR3 length: 15 amino acids. Germline values: CDR1 LNHDA, CDR2 SQIVND (reference sequence). The CDR3 nucleotides are TGTGCCACCCTACCCCCGGGGGTGAACGCCGGGGAGCTGTTTTTT. Protein product: CATLPPGVNAGELFF.

With respect to this clone: This same CDR3 is encoded by further DNA sequences in the sample. The chain recombines TRBV5-1 with TRBJ2-6; D call uncertain. The V gene lost 2 bases and the J gene lost 0 bases, with 3 bases spanning the gap. Germline CDR1 and CDR2: SGHRS and YFSETQ. There are 14 residues in the CDR3. In DNA, the CDR3 is TGCGCCAGCAGCTTTGGCTCTGGGGCCAACGTCCTGACTTTC. Encoded protein: CASSFGSGANVLTF.

J is TRBJ1-2 and V is TRBV13; 7 bases are a match to TRBD1. Germline loops: CDR1 PRHDT, CDR2 FYEKMQ (reference sequence). The J segment lost 3 bases and the V segment lost 8 bases, leaving 12 bases of the junction unmatched. This CDR3 region has 15 residues. The CDR3 bases are TGTGCCAGCCGACTTTGGGGCAGGGGGTACTATGGCTACACCTTC. Translation gives CASRLWGRGYYGYTF.

The chain joins TRBV6-5 to TRBJ1-2, with a weak D call TRBD1 (5 bases). Trimming took off 6 bases at V and 4 bases at J, with 9 bases between the two ends. Germline V gives CDR1 MNHEY, CDR2 SVGAGI. The CDR3 consists of 12 residues. CDR3 region: CASRGRVYGYTF. CDR3 coding DNA: TGTGCCAGCAGGGGGCGTGTCTATGGCTACACCTTC.

The J gene is TRBJ2-7, the V gene TRBV7-3; D may be TRBD1 (6 bases). The CDR3 extends over 12 amino acids. Germline CDR1 and CDR2: SGHTA and FQGTGA. V was trimmed by 6 bases and J by 7 bases, leaving 13 bases between them. Here the CDR3 DNA reads TGTGCCAGCAGACCCCCAGGGGATGAGCAGTACTTC. Protein: CASRPPGDEQYF.